A single sample gave rise to the 8 T cell receptor beta chains below, sequenced in a study of tumor and adjacent non-tumor tissue in lung cancer. Three rounds of nested PCR, following a modified ARM-PCR protocol, produced the TCRbeta library. TCRdb reprocessed the multiplex PCR reads with MiXCR, giving one entry per CDR3 protein. The sample yields about 80,000 distinct CDR3 sequences, 80% to 90% seen once. RNA was extracted from bulk tissue without any cell sorting. This non-tumor lung sample came from over 3 cm beyond the tumor edge. Input material: distant non-tumor lung tissue. Receptors originate from a man in his fifties or sixties with non-small cell lung cancer.

In the case of this clonotype: A junction boundary mismatches the germline segment, possibly from a read error. The chain combines TRBV20-1 with TRBJ2-7, with 8 bases matching TRBD2. Germline CDR1 reads DFQATT; CDR2 reads SNEGSKA (reference sequence). This CDR3 has 12 residues. The CDR3 DNA reads TGCAATGCAGGTCTCGAGCGGGGGCCGCAATACTTT. Protein sequence: CNAGLERGPQYF.

Turning to this clonotype: One end of the junction fails to match germline, which may point to a read error. The chain combines TRBV20-1 with TRBJ1-4; tentatively, D is TRBD1 (5 bases). Germline V lookup: CDR1 DFQATT, CDR2 SNEGSKA (reference sequence). The CDR3 length is 14 residues. CDR3 DNA sequence: TGCAATGCTAGTATGACCGCCGGAGGGGATAAGCTGTTTTTT. This codes for CNASMTAGGDKLFF.

Regarding this clonotype: A single base separates this from a much larger clone, so it may be a read error. The chain carries TRBV11-2 and TRBJ2-5; TRBD2 aligns across 11 bases. Germline CDR1 and CDR2: SGHAT and FQNNGV. Germline trimming cut 5 bases from V and 4 bases from J; bases unmatched to any gene: 9. This CDR3 contains 16 residues. In nucleotides, the CDR3 is TGTGCCAGCAGCCAGGGACTAGCGGCATTAGTAGAGACCCAGTACTTC. Translated: CASSQGLAALVETQYF. Variable domain in full (rest from reference TRBV11-2 and TRBJ2-5): EAGVAQSPRYKIIEKRQSVAFWCNPISGHATLYWYQQILGQGPKLLIQFQNNGVVDDSQLPKDRFSAERLKGVDSTLKIQPAKLEDSAVYLCASSQGLAALVETQYFGPGTRLLVL.

This clonotype was recorded only once. The final CDR3 position lacks the conserved phenylalanine or tryptophan, pointing to a likely read error. V is TRBV4-3 and J is TRBJ2-1; the match to TRBD1 covers 10 bases. The CDR3 covers 17 residues. Germline V gives CDR1 LGHNA, CDR2 YSLEER. The CDR3 region is CASRLKAGTGVGNEQFI. As DNA, the CDR3 is TGTGCCAGCAGGCTTAAGGCAGGGACAGGGGTCGGGAATGAGCAGTTCATC.

This clonotype came up a few times. This rearrangement joins TRBV11-1 to TRBJ1-2, with TRBD1 matching over 8 bases. Germline values: CDR1 SGHAT, CDR2 FQDESV (reference sequence). The CDR3 loop spans 13 amino acids. V was pared by 5 bases and J by 4 bases, with 3 bases of the junction left unmatched. CDR3 in amino acids: CASSPTGAYGYTF. The CDR3 DNA reads TGTGCCAGCAGCCCGACAGGGGCCTATGGCTACACCTTC.

This clonotype was found many times. This chain uses TRBV7-2 with TRBJ2-3, with 9 bases fitting TRBD2. V shed 4 bases and J 2 bases; nucleotides not matched to a gene: 1. CDR1 and CDR2 (germline): SGHTA, FQGNSA. This CDR3 is built from 14 residues. This chain's CDR3 is CASSSSGATDTQYF. The CDR3 DNA sequence: TGTGCCAGCAGCTCTAGCGGGGCCACAGATACGCAGTATTTT.

This clonotype has ten or more counts. The rearrangement joins TRBV6-6 to TRBJ1-5; D is uncertain. Germline V gene lookup returns CDR1 MNHNY and CDR2 SVGAGI (reference sequence). V was pared by 0 bases and J by 7 bases, with 4 bases between. The CDR3 runs 12 residues. The CDR3 is CASSYSRQPQHF. The DNA of the CDR3 is TGTGCCAGCAGTTACTCGAGACAGCCCCAGCATTTT.

This chain joins TRBV20-1 and TRBJ2-1; TRBD2 matches 8 bases. V dropped 0 bases and J dropped 8; count of bases not matched to a gene: 18. Germline-derived CDR1 and CDR2 are DFQATT and SNEGSKA (reference sequence). This CDR3 contains 18 residues. CDR3 nucleotide sequence: TGCAGTGCTAGAGAAGGCGGGGGGCTAGTGGGGACTTGGGATGAGCAGTTCTTC. This sequence encodes CSAREGGGLVGTWDEQFF.